This record covers a single T cell receptor (beta chain). The sample belongs to a study of blood T cell repertoires in COVID-19. This CDR3 comprises 15 residues. The ends lost 5 bases at V and 0 bases at J; junction bases unmatched: 4. Germline V gives CDR1 SGHNT, CDR2 YENEEA. Generated by immunoSEQ multiplex PCR, the TCRdb table keeps only in-frame clones and is missing some. This table holds some 200,000 clones, about 85% found once. This chain joins TRBV11-3 and TRBJ2-4; 7 bases fit TRBD1. The sequence came from a woman in her twenties or thirties who had recovered from COVID-19. Sequenced sample: PBMCs or T cells enriched from blood (not recorded which). The CDR3 here is CASSPQGLAKNIQYF. CDR3 nucleotides: TGTGCCAGCAGCCCACAGGGGCTAGCCAAAAACATTCAGTACTTC.